This T cell receptor (beta chain) was sequenced in a study of cytomegalovirus exposure and HLA in healthy donors. This CDR3 is built from 12 residues. The ends were cut back, 2 bases at V and 5 bases at J, with 6 bases in the middle. CDR1 and CDR2 from the germline V gene are SEHNR and FQNEAQ (reference sequence). PCR was performed using 60 Vbeta and 13 Jbeta primers. Here immunoSEQ multiplex PCR was the method, and the copy in TCRdb shows in-frame clones only, minus some. The listing records about 76,000 clones. Concerning this clone itself: Its antigen is not identified. Within the sample, other DNA sequences also encode this same CDR3.

Whole-study findings and limits: Some 150 TCR beta chains were listed as cytomegalovirus-associated. A few CMV-associated chains proved CMV antigen-specific in vitro.

Healthy donors of bone marrow made up the group. The source is a woman aged 40 to 50 in good health and CMV-seropositive. The chain combines TRBV7-9 with TRBJ1-1; D is unclear. Sequencing was carried out using PBMCs. CDR3 loop: CASSLRGTEAFF. CDR3 sequence (DNA): TGTGCCAGCAGCTTACGGGGAACTGAAGCTTTCTTT.